This TCR beta chain was found in a study of blood T cell repertoires in COVID-19. Across the whole study: The samples span acute and convalescent COVID-19 from the United States, Italy and Spain.

CDR1 is SGHAT and CDR2 is FQDESV in the germline V gene (reference sequence). This CDR3 region has 12 residues. The ends were cut back, 4 bases at V and 5 bases at J, with 8 bases in the middle. How the authors handled the data: Quantification of nucleated cells was approximated via reference gene primer amplification. Produced via immunoSEQ multiplex PCR; TCRdb's table is partial and in-frame only. V and J calls and clone size are those listed in that table; D and trimming were worked out from the DNA. In the table there are under 200,000 clones, roughly 84% of which are singletons. The specimen sequenced was peripheral blood. The chain uses TRBV11-1 and TRBJ1-2, with TRBD1 as a possible D gene (5 bases). The receptor's source is a woman of 80 years or more with active or convalescent COVID-19. CDR3 amino acids: CASSSTAYGYTF. The CDR3 DNA follows: TGTGCCAGCAGCTCGACAGCATATGGCTACACCTTC.